These 27 T cell receptor beta chains originate from one sample sequenced in a study of cytomegalovirus exposure and HLA in healthy donors. PCR primers comprised 60 Vbeta and 13 Jbeta primers. Produced via immunoSEQ multiplex PCR; TCRdb's table is partial and in-frame only. The table has over 150,000 clones, 80% to 85% seen once; the top ten hold 2% to 2.5%. Sample: PBMCs. Receptors were obtained from a woman aged 25 to 39 in good health and CMV-seronegative.

V and J are TRBV7-9 and TRBJ1-4; 9 positions agree with TRBD1. The CDR3 length is 16 residues. V trimming: 3 bases; J trimming: 5 bases; junction bases outside the gene matches: 7. Germline V lookup: CDR1 SEHNR, CDR2 FQNEAQ (reference sequence). For the CDR3, the DNA is TGTGCCAGCAGCTTTATGTCCGGGACAGGGAATGAAAAACTGTTTTTT. Translation: CASSFMSGTGNEKLFF. The full variable domain, with the rest looked up from reference TRBV7-9 and TRBJ1-4, is DTGVSQNPRHKITKRGQNVTFRCDPISEHNRLYWYRQTLGQGPEFLTYFQNEAQLEKSRLLSDRFSAERPKGSFSTLEIQRTEQGDSAMYLCASSFMSGTGNEKLFFGSGTQLSVL.

The chain recombines TRBV10-3 with TRBJ1-6; D is undetermined. The CDR3 covers 14 residues. V lost 0 bases and J 7 bases, leaving 7 bases between the germline ends. Germline CDR1 is ENHRY and CDR2 is SYGVKD. DNA of the CDR3: TGTGCCATCAGTGAGTCGAGCGGGAATTCACCCCTCCACTTT. Protein: CAISESSGNSPLHF.

The chain is built from TRBV5-8 and TRBJ2-3; 7 positions match TRBD2. This CDR3 is built from 17 residues. V lost 0 bases and J lost 5; bases outside the gene matches: 12. Per germline, CDR1 SGHTS and CDR2 YDEGEE. CDR3 nucleotides: TGTGCCAGCAGCTTGGATGGCTGGGAGGGCCGAGGAGATACGCAGTATTTT. Translated: CASSLDGWEGRGDTQYF.

V and J are TRBV11-2 and TRBJ2-5; 11 bases are a match to TRBD1. The better agreement between TRBJ2-7 and the DNA end casts doubt on the J call. The CDR3 is made up of 16 amino acids. Germline lookup yields CDR1 SGHAT and CDR2 FQNNGV. The CDR3 reads CASSITGTGGAYEQYF. The CDR3 region has the DNA TGTGCCAGCAGCATTACCGGGACAGGGGGGGCCTACGAGCAGTACTTC.

This sequence joins TRBV2 and TRBJ1-2; 7 bases fit TRBD1. V lost 9 bases, J lost 4 bases, and 11 bases stayed unmatched. Germline V CDR1 and CDR2: SNHLY, FYNNEI. The CDR3 length is 14 residues. DNA for the CDR3: TGTGCCAGTACCAGGGGGGATTCCCGCTATGGCTACACCTTC. Translation gives CASTRGDSRYGYTF.

This clone was seen only once. The CDR3 coding sequence is TGTGCCAGCACCCTGGGGACCGCGGGACAAGAGACCCAGTACTTC. Amino acids: CASTLGTAGQETQYF. This rearrangement joins TRBV2 to TRBJ2-5, with D perhaps TRBD2 (6 bases). Per the germline V gene, CDR1 is SNHLY and CDR2 is FYNNEI. V shed 7 bases and J shed 2 bases, with 17 bases lying between them. The CDR3 covers 15 residues.

In its sample, this clone was seen a few times. The chain links TRBV10-3 to TRBJ1-5, with a tentative D call TRBD1 (5 bases). Between the trimmed V and J ends, which lost 2 bases and 4 bases, there was a span of 21 bases. In germline, CDR1 is ENHRY, CDR2 SYGVKD. The CDR3 is 18 amino acids. CDR3 sequence reads: CAISEQIPTQRGNQPQHF. The DNA of the CDR3 is TGTGCCATCAGTGAGCAAATTCCCACCCAAAGGGGAAATCAGCCCCAGCATTTT.

This clone was counted between two and nine times. The chain links TRBV19 to TRBJ2-1; perhaps TRBD1 as D (6 bases). Germline CDR1 reads LNHDA; CDR2 reads SQIVND (reference sequence). CDR3 length: 16 residues. Trimming shortened V by 6 bases and J by 9 bases, and 24 bases separated the two germline ends. The CDR3 DNA is TGTGCCAGTAGGATTACCTGGGGCAGGGGACAAAGTGAGCAGTTCTTC. As protein: CASRITWGRGQSEQFF. Full variable domain (outside the CDR3, taken from reference TRBV19 and TRBJ2-1): DGGITQSPKYLFRKEGQNVTLSCEQNLNHDAMYWYRQDPGQGLRLIYYSQIVNDFQKGDIAEGYSVSREKKESFPLTVTSAQKNPTAFYLCASRITWGRGQSEQFFGPGTRLTVL.

This chain joins TRBV18 and TRBJ2-6; 13 bases map to TRBD2. CDR1 and CDR2 from the germline V gene are KGHSH and LQKENI. This CDR3 has 20 amino acids. V shed 1 base and J 1 base; nucleotides not matched to a gene: 7. The DNA for the CDR3 is TGTGCCAGCTCACCACTAGGACTAGCGGGGGTCACGTCTGGGGCCAACGTCCTGACTTTC. Its translation is CASSPLGLAGVTSGANVLTF.

This clone was seen a single time. V gene TRBV28 combines with J gene TRBJ1-1, with D perhaps matching TRBD1 (5 bases). V was cut by 6 bases and J by 0 bases, with 11 bases left in between. Per germline, CDR1 MDHEN and CDR2 SYDVKM. This CDR3 has 14 amino acids. The CDR3 DNA reads as TGTGCCAGCAGGGGGCATAGTCTGAACACTGAAGCTTTCTTT. Translation: CASRGHSLNTEAFF.

The rearrangement joins TRBV4-1 to TRBJ2-1, with a tentative D call TRBD1 (5 bases). Trimming shortened V by 6 bases and J by 4 bases, and 16 bases separated the two germline ends. This CDR3 is built from 15 residues. Germline values: CDR1 MGHRA, CDR2 YSYEKL. The CDR3 loop reads CASRQQVNSYNEQFF. In nucleotides, the CDR3 is TGCGCCAGCAGGCAACAGGTCAACTCTTACAATGAGCAGTTCTTC.

The CDR3 DNA follows: TGTGCCAGCAAGCTTACCCCTAGAGTTTGCAATCAGCCCCAGCATTTT. This translates into CASKLTPRVCNQPQHF. This chain links TRBV6-4 with TRBJ1-5; no reliable D call. V lost 7 bases and J 2 bases, leaving 18 bases between the germline ends. Looked up from germline, CDR1 is MRHNA and CDR2 is SNTAGT. The CDR3 consists of 16 residues.

CDR3 nucleotide sequence: TGTGCCAGCAGTGAACTATTGGGGAGAAATACGCAGTATTTT. Translated, it gives CASSELLGRNTQYF. The chain joins TRBV6-1 to TRBJ2-3; D may be TRBD2 (5 bases). V was cut by 2 bases and J by 7 bases, with 13 bases left in between. Germline V gene sequence: CDR1 MNHNS, CDR2 SASEGT. The CDR3 sequence is 14 residues long.

This chain joins TRBV10-3 and TRBJ1-2, with unresolved D. V lost 0 bases, J lost 0 bases, and 11 bases lay in between. CDR3 length equals 16 residues. Germline CDR1 ENHRY, CDR2 SYGVKD. The CDR3 DNA is TGTGCCATCAGTGAGTCTGGGGAGCTTGCTAACTATGGCTACACCTTC. Amino acids: CAISESGELANYGYTF.

This clone was recorded a few times. The gene calls are TRBV27 and TRBJ1-2; possibly TRBD1 for D (5 bases). The CDR3 is 15 residues long. The V end was cut by 3 bases, the J end by 4 bases, with 15 bases between. Germline CDR1 MNHEY, CDR2 SMNVEV (reference sequence). The CDR3 nucleotides are TGTGCCAGCAGTTTGGGGGGGGGTAGACTCTATGGCTACACCTTC. Its protein product is CASSLGGGRLYGYTF.

The rearrangement uses TRBV6-5 and TRBJ2-2; 8 nucleotides line up with TRBD2. The germline V gene encodes CDR1 MNHEY and CDR2 SVGAGI. The CDR3 is 16 amino acids. V was pared by 0 bases and J by 6 bases, with 6 bases of the junction left unmatched. CDR3 DNA: TGTGCCAGCAGTTACTCTCCAGCGGGAGCACCCGGGGAGCTGTTTTTT. Protein product: CASSYSPAGAPGELFF.

The chain combines TRBV5-1 with TRBJ1-1; TRBD1 matches 7 bases. This CDR3 is built from 15 residues. CDR1 and CDR2 from the germline V gene are SGHRS and YFSETQ. V lost 4 bases, J lost 4 bases, and 10 bases stayed unmatched. DNA of the CDR3: TGCGCCAGCAGCGGCGGACAGGCCGAGGTCACTGAAGCTTTCTTT. Its protein product is CASSGGQAEVTEAFF. The full variable domain, in which reference TRBV5-1 and TRBJ1-1 provide the parts outside the CDR3, is KAGVTQTPRYLIKTRGQQVTLSCSPISGHRSVSWYQQTPGQGLQFLFEYFSETQRNKGNFPGRFSGRQFSNSRSEMNVSTLELGDSALYLCASSGGQAEVTEAFFGQGTRLTVV.

V is TRBV2 and J is TRBJ1-1; D remains ambiguous. Germline CDR1 SNHLY, CDR2 FYNNEI. With 4 bases removed from V and 7 bases from J, the gap between germline ends came to 10 bases. The length of the CDR3 is 12 residues. DNA of the CDR3: TGTGCCAGCAGTGTTATTGAGAATGAAGCTTTCTTT. This sequence encodes CASSVIENEAFF.

The J gene is TRBJ2-2, the V gene TRBV5-1, with TRBD1 as a possible D gene (6 bases). Trimming took 5 bases from V and 0 from J, leaving 11 bases between them. Germline CDR1 reads SGHRS; CDR2 reads YFSETQ. This CDR3 is 15 amino acids long. The CDR3: CASRSQGSNTGELFF. CDR3 sequence (DNA): TGCGCCAGCAGAAGTCAGGGGTCGAACACCGGGGAGCTGTTTTTT.

The rearrangement uses TRBV2 and TRBJ2-1; 9 nucleotides match TRBD1. The CDR3 has 15 amino acids. From germline, CDR1 is SNHLY and CDR2 FYNNEI. After removal of 6 bases from V and 5 bases from J, the junction contained 8 bases not matched to a gene. The CDR3 reads CASRGRDRVNNEQFF. The CDR3 coding sequence is TGTGCCAGCAGAGGACGGGACAGGGTGAACAATGAGCAGTTCTTC.

This clone was seen a few times. This rearrangement joins TRBV18 to TRBJ2-1; TRBD2 matches at 14 bases. Trimming cost V 8 bases and J 5 bases; bases outside gene matches: 8. Germline-derived CDR1 and CDR2 are KGHSH and LQKENI. This CDR3 region has 16 residues. The CDR3 bases are TGTGCCAGCACTCGACTAGCGGGAGGGAGGGACAATGAGCAGTTCTTC. Translated, it gives CASTRLAGGRDNEQFF.

This clone was picked up a small number of times. The chain is built from TRBV27 and TRBJ2-7, with D perhaps matching TRBD1 (6 bases). This CDR3 has 19 residues. Germline V gives CDR1 MNHEY, CDR2 SMNVEV (reference sequence). Trimming took 1 base from V and 3 from J, leaving 25 bases between them. CDR3 sequence: CASSLFGSPSGQNYYEQYF. The CDR3, as DNA: TGTGCCAGCAGTTTATTCGGTTCTCCCTCAGGACAGAATTACTACGAGCAGTACTTC.

The chain recombines TRBV7-2 with TRBJ1-1; D unclear. Looked up from germline, CDR1 is SGHTA and CDR2 is FQGNSA. Between the trimmed V and J ends, which lost 2 bases and 4 bases, there was a span of 11 bases. The CDR3 is made up of 14 amino acids. Written as DNA, the CDR3 is TGTGCCAGCAGCTTATGGTCGGCGGTCACTGAAGCTTTCTTT. It translates to CASSLWSAVTEAFF.

The chain joins TRBV6-1 to TRBJ2-7; 9 nucleotides match TRBD1. This CDR3 has 16 residues. V lost 1 base to trimming and J lost 1 base; unmatched junction nucleotides: 5. Germline CDR1 MNHNS, CDR2 SASEGT. The CDR3 spells CASSEGGTGSSYEQYF. The CDR3 DNA follows: TGTGCCAGCAGTGAAGGAGGGACAGGGTCTTCCTACGAGCAGTACTTC.

J is TRBJ2-7 and V is TRBV7-6, with D perhaps TRBD2 (6 bases). CDR3 length: 14 residues. V was cut by 0 bases and J by 3 bases, with 9 bases left in between. Germline loops: CDR1 SGHVS, CDR2 FNYEAQ. The CDR3 protein is CASSLAEGSYEQYF. CDR3 DNA sequence: TGTGCCAGCAGCTTAGCGGAGGGTAGCTACGAGCAGTACTTC.

The rearrangement uses TRBV9 and TRBJ2-2, with TRBD2 matching over 9 bases. CDR1 and CDR2 from the germline V gene are SGDLS and YYNGEE. The CDR3 has 16 residues. V trimming: 2 bases; J trimming: 0 bases; junction bases outside the gene matches: 2. The CDR3, as DNA: TGTGCCAGCAGCGTCTCTAGCGGGGCGAACACCGGGGAGCTGTTTTTT. Its translation is CASSVSSGANTGELFF. The variable domain in full, with the rest retrieved from reference TRBV9 and TRBJ2-2, is DSGVTQTPKHLITATGQRVTLRCSPRSGDLSVYWYQQSLDQGLQFLIQYYNGEERAKGNILERFSAQQFPDLHSELNLSSLELGDSALYFCASSVSSGANTGELFFGEGSRLTVL.

The V call is TRBV7-2, the J call TRBJ2-1, with TRBD2 matching over 7 bases. Germline V gene sequence: CDR1 SGHTA, CDR2 FQGNSA. This CDR3 is built from 13 residues. V was clipped by 1 base and J by 6 bases; unmatched bases: 0. The CDR3 is CASSLGGGNEQFF. The CDR3 bases are TGTGCCAGCAGCTTAGGGGGGGGCAATGAGCAGTTCTTC.